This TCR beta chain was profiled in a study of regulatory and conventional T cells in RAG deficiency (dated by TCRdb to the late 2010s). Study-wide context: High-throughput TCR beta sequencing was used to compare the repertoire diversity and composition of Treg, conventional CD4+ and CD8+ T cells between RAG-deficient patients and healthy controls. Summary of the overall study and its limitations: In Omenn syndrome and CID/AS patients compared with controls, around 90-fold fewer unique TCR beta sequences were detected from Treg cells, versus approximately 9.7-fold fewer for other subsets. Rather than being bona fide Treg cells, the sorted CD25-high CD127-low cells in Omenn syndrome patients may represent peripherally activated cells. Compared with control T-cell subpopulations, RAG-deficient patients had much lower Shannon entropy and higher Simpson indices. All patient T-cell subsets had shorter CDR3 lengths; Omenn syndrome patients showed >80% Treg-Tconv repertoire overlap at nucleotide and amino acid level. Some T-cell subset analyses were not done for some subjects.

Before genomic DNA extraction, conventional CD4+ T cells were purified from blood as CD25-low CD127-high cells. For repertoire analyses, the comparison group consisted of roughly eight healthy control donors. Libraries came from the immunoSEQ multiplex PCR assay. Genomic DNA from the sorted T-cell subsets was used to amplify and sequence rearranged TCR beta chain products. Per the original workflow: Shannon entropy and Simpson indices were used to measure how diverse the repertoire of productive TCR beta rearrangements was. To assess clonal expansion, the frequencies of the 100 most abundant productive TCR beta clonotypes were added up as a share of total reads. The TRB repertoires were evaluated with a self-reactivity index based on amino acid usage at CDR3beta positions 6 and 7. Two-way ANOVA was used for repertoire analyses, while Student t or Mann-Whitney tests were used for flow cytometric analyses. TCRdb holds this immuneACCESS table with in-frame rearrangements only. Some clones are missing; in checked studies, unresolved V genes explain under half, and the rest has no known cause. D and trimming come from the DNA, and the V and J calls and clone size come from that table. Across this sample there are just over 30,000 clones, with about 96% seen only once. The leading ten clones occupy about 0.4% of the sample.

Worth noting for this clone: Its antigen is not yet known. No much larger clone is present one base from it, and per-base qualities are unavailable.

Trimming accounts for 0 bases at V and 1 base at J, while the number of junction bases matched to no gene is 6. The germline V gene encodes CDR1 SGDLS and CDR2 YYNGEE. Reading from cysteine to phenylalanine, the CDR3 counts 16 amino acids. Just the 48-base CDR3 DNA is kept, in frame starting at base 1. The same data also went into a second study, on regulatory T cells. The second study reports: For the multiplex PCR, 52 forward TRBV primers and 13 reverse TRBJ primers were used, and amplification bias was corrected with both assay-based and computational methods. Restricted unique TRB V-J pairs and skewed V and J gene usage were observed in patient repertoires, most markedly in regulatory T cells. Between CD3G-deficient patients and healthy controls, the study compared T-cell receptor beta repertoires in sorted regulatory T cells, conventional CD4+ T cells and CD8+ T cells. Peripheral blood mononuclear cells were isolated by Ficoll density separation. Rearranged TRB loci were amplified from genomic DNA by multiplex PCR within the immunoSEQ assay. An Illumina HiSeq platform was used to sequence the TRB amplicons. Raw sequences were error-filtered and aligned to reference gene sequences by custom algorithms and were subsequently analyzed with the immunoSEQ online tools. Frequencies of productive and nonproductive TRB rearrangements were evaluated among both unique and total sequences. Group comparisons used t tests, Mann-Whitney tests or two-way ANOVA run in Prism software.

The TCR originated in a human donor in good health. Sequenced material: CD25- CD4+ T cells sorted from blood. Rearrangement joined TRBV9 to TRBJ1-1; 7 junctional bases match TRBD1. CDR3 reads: CASSVAKGAGNTEAFF. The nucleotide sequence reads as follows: TGTGCCAGCAGCGTAGCTAAGGGGGCGGGGAACACTGAAGCTTTCTTT.